This T cell receptor beta chain was recovered during a study of blood T cell repertoires in COVID-19. In the study overall: COVID-19 samples, acute and convalescent, were from the United States, Italy and Spain.

This table comes from immunoSEQ multiplex PCR, and its TCRdb copy is limited to in-frame clones, with some not included. The repertoire includes fewer than 400,000 clones, 80% to 90% of them detected once, and approximately 9.3% sits in the top ten. Living in about 25 US areas, the participants were between roughly 18 and 90 years of age. Germline V lookup: CDR1 SGHRS, CDR2 YFSETQ. This CDR3 has 13 residues. The V end was cut by 3 bases, the J end by 7 bases, with 13 bases between. This TCR was sampled from a woman aged 45-60 years who had recovered from COVID-19. The J gene is TRBJ1-1, the V gene TRBV5-1; tentatively, D is TRBD1 (5 bases). Sequencing input: PBMCs or T cells enriched from blood (not recorded which). The DNA of the CDR3 is TGCGCCAGCAGCTCTGACAGTTCGGGTGAAGCTTTCTTT. It yields the protein CASSSDSSGEAFF.